This T cell receptor beta chain appears in the sequencing data of a study of blood T cell repertoires in COVID-19 (TCRdb year 2020). Background for the entire study: Samples from collaborators originated in the United States, Italy and Spain and spanned both the acute and convalescent phases of COVID-19. The prospective study material was composed of cDNA or gDNA derived from T cells, B-cell-depleted T cells, or PBMCs. A freely available public database, intended as a resource for researchers studying the immune response to SARS-CoV-2, is where the repertoires were released. Subjects who had been exposed to COVID-19, were actively infected with it, or had recovered from it provided the deeply sampled blood TCRbeta repertoires that made up the dataset. Nearly every sample came with metadata listing a de-identified subject ID, COVID-19 status, age in years and sex. Where available, HLA class I and class II types were taken from metadata supplied by the sample provider and were not determined by assay-based typing. The samples were drawn from the first 160 participants of the ongoing ImmuneRACE study and from 1,254 subjects provided by 6 global collaborators. Overall study outcomes, separate from this receptor: Clinical and demographic metadata were provided uncurated, with the amount varying by source and participant.

The collaborating institutions used their own protocols to collect whole blood in K2EDTA tubes. Collaborator samples were shipped for TCRbeta analysis as frozen whole blood, isolated PBMCs, or DNA extracted from either sample type. Points on this clone: It has no known antigen specificity. No per-base quality is available; no much larger clone lies one base away.

TCRbeta CDR3 regions were amplified from genomic DNA using the immunoSEQ Assay, a bias-controlled multiplex PCR. The paper's processing steps were these. The number of nucleated cells in each sample was estimated by amplification of reference gene primers within the assay. To quantify the absolute abundance of each unique TCRbeta CDR3 rearrangement, sequence reads were collapsed and filtered. For each sample, productive Simpson clonality was calculated by taking the square root of Simpson's diversity index across productive rearrangements. TCRdb limited this immuneACCESS table to in-frame rearrangements with V and J called. A share of clones is missing; checked studies link under half to unresolved V genes, and the rest is unexplained. Clone size and V and J calls were adopted from that table, with D and trimming inferred from the DNA. The sample profile shows about 160,000 clones; 70% to 85% of them were found once. Of the sample, 22% is held by the ten largest clones.

Sequences SGHRS (CDR1) and YFSETQ (CDR2) are obtained from the germline V gene. The CDR3 contains 14 residues, cysteine and phenylalanine counted. The DNA shown is the 42-base CDR3, in frame from base 1. Trimming removed 2 bases from V and 6 bases from J; the gene matches leave 5 bases unexplained. The TCR was taken from a woman older than 75 with acute or convalescent COVID-19. Sequencing input: peripheral blood. The rearranged segments are TRBV5-1 and TRBJ2-7; 10 nucleotides in the junction match TRBD1. The CDR3 amino acid sequence is: CASSFRDRGLEQYF. The bases are TGCGCCAGCAGCTTCCGGGACAGGGGCCTCGAGCAGTACTTC. Reference TRBV5-1 and TRBJ2-7 genes cover what lies past the CDR3, so the full variable domain is KAGVTQTPRYLIKTRGQQVTLSCSPISGHRSVSWYQQTPGQGLQFLFEYFSETQRNKGNFPGRFSGRQFSNSRSEMNVSTLELGDSALYLCASSFRDRGLEQYFGPGTRLTVT.